This TCR beta chain was observed in a study of CD8+CD57+ T cells in acquired aplastic anemia. Study as a whole: Sorting CD4+ and CD8+ cells gave DNA averaging about 2.9 ug.

Genomic DNA, the template, was used for profiling of the TCR beta VDJ and CDR3. TCRdb passed the reads through MiXCR, listing each CDR3 protein once. The sample lists fewer than 200,000 distinct CDR3 sequences, 35% to 55% occurring once. This CDR3 has 13 residues. Looked up from germline, CDR1 is DFQATT and CDR2 is SNEGSKA (reference sequence). Trimming took 1 base from V and 3 from J, leaving 6 bases between them. A word on this clonotype: Antigen unknown.

Study results and caveats: Found in both controls and patients were approximately 30 CD8+ CDR3 sequences.

This clonotype originated in a human donor in good health. The gene calls are TRBV20-1 and TRBJ2-2; the D is unclear. What was sequenced was sorted CD4+, CD8+, or CD8+CD57+ T cells (not recorded which) from PBMCs. CDR3 nucleotide sequence: TGCAGTGCTAGAGCTATGGACACCGGGGAGCTGTTTTTT. This codes for CSARAMDTGELFF.